These 28 T cell receptor beta chains share one sample of origin, sequenced in a study of shared clonotypes between healthy human individuals. Naive CD8 cells lacked CD45RO, underwent positive selection for CCR7 and left out terminally differentiated effector memory CD45RA+ cells. Repertoires were generated with immunoSEQ multiplex PCR, while TCRdb's copy carries only in-frame clones and drops some. The sample carries about 2,100,000 clones, about 93% recorded once. The sequenced sample was naive CD8+ T cells from PBMCs. The source of these receptors is a man younger than 30 in good health. Some clones in this sample may be carry-over from other donors' samples.

The rearrangement links TRBV4-1 to TRBJ1-5; D is perhaps TRBD1 (6 bases). The ends were cut back, 7 bases at V and 1 base at J, with 23 bases in the middle. CDR3 length equals 18 residues. The V gene's germline CDR1 is MGHRA and CDR2 YSYEKL. The CDR3 sequence is CASTRGGAGIPSNQPQHF. Here the CDR3 DNA reads TGCGCCAGCACCCGGGGGGGGGCAGGTATTCCGAGCAATCAGCCCCAGCATTTT.

J is TRBJ2-2 and V is TRBV7-3; D could derive from TRBD1 or TRBD2 (5 bases each). V was pared by 5 bases and J by 0 bases, with 19 bases between. This CDR3 region has 18 residues. Germline V gives CDR1 SGHTA, CDR2 FQGTGA. The CDR3 DNA reads as TGTGCCAGCAGCCCCTACGGAGTCGGGGACGCGAACACCGGGGAGCTGTTTTTT. Translated, it gives CASSPYGVGDANTGELFF.

The chain employs TRBV30 and TRBJ2-7, with 8 bases fitting TRBD2. The CDR3 covers 13 residues. CDR1 and CDR2 (germline): GTSNPN, SVGIG (reference sequence). V lost 6 bases to trimming and J lost 4 bases; unmatched junction nucleotides: 8. This chain's CDR3 is CACSGNLGYEQYF. The CDR3 region has the DNA TGTGCCTGTAGCGGGAACTTAGGGTACGAGCAGTACTTC.

The J gene is TRBJ1-2, the V gene TRBV6-5, with a tentative D call TRBD1 (6 bases). Germline-derived CDR1 and CDR2 are MNHEY and SVGAGI. V dropped 2 bases and J dropped 5 bases, with 15 bases sitting between them. The CDR3 is 15 residues long. The CDR3 reads CASSYQRGANYGYTF. The CDR3 DNA is TGTGCCAGCAGTTACCAGCGGGGGGCGAATTATGGCTACACCTTC.

The chain has TRBV5-1 and TRBJ2-3; D possibly corresponds to TRBD2 (5 bases). V was cut by 2 bases and J by 5 bases, with 21 bases left in between. The CDR3 totals 17 residues. Germline V gene data show CDR1 as SGHRS and CDR2 as YFSETQ. CDR3 sequence reads: CASSLWSGGPPGDTQYF. The CDR3 bases are TGCGCCAGCAGCTTATGGTCTGGCGGGCCGCCGGGAGATACGCAGTATTTT.

As to this clone: The sample holds other DNA sequences that translate to the same CDR3. The chain combines TRBV9 with TRBJ2-1; D is undetermined. Germline lookup yields CDR1 SGDLS and CDR2 YYNGEE. This CDR3 is 11 amino acids long. V was trimmed by 0 bases and J by 10 bases, leaving 5 bases between them. This CDR3 reads CASSVAREQFF. The CDR3 nucleotides are TGTGCCAGCAGCGTAGCAAGGGAGCAGTTCTTC. The full variable domain, completed using reference TRBV9 and TRBJ2-1, is DSGVTQTPKHLITATGQRVTLRCSPRSGDLSVYWYQQSLDQGLQFLIQYYNGEERAKGNILERFSAQQFPDLHSELNLSSLELGDSALYFCASSVAREQFFGPGTRLTVL.

The chain combines TRBV7-9 with TRBJ2-7, with 7 nucleotides matching TRBD1. The CDR3 extends over 15 amino acids. V lost 1 base, J lost 2 bases, and 5 bases stayed unmatched. Germline lookup yields CDR1 SEHNR and CDR2 FQNEAQ (reference sequence). This CDR3 is CASSLEGAGTYEQYF. The CDR3 DNA sequence: TGTGCCAGCAGCTTAGAGGGGGCGGGTACCTACGAGCAGTACTTC.

The V gene is TRBV10-3, the J gene TRBJ2-3, with 9 bases matching TRBD2. CDR1 and CDR2 (germline): ENHRY, SYGVKD. CDR3 length: 16 amino acids. Losses at the gene ends were 5 bases for V and 6 bases for J; bases not matched to a gene: 12. CDR3 amino acids: CAISPVLAGPMDTQYF. The CDR3 DNA is TGTGCCATCAGTCCCGTGCTAGCGGGGCCAATGGATACGCAGTATTTT.

The V and J genes are TRBV7-8 and TRBJ2-2; D not resolved. The V gene's germline CDR1 is SGHVS and CDR2 FQNEAQ. The CDR3 has 15 amino acids. Trimming cost V 3 bases and J 1 base, with 9 bases left between them. CDR3 sequence: CASSFPLLNTGELFF. CDR3 DNA sequence: TGTGCCAGCAGCTTTCCACTCCTGAACACCGGGGAGCTGTTTTTT.

The J gene is TRBJ2-7, the V gene TRBV27; TRBD2 aligns across 7 bases. CDR1 MNHEY and CDR2 SMNVEV come from the germline V gene (reference sequence). This CDR3 region has 14 residues. With 3 bases clipped from V and 2 bases from J, the junction kept 4 bases outside the gene matches. CDR3 region: CASSLSGKTYEQYF. CDR3 sequence (DNA): TGTGCCAGCAGTTTGAGCGGGAAAACCTACGAGCAGTACTTC.

The V call is TRBV14, the J call TRBJ2-7, with D possibly TRBD1 on 5 matching bases. Between the trimmed V and J ends, which lost 2 bases and 3 bases, there was a span of 23 bases. The CDR3 runs to 18 residues. The germline gives CDR1 SGHDN, CDR2 FVKESK. The CDR3 DNA follows: TGTGCCAGCAGCCAAAGGACCGACCCAGGGTCTGTTCTCTACGAGCAGTACTTC. This codes for CASSQRTDPGSVLYEQYF.

The V and J genes are TRBV10-2 and TRBJ1-6, with no clear D. The CDR3 loop spans 14 amino acids. V was shortened by 10 bases and J by 0 bases, with 10 bases between the two germline ends. Germline-derived CDR1 and CDR2 are WSHSY and SAAADI. The chain's CDR3 is CATKESSYNSPLHF. DNA for the CDR3: TGCGCCACCAAGGAGAGCTCCTATAATTCACCCCTCCACTTT.

The chain has TRBV28 and TRBJ2-7; D might be TRBD1 or TRBD2, each matching 6 bases. Trimming took off 3 bases at V and 4 bases at J, with 16 bases between the two ends. Germline CDR1 and CDR2: MDHEN and SYDVKM. The CDR3 has 15 residues. Here the CDR3 DNA reads TGTGCCAGCAGTTTTCCATCGGACAGCGGGTACGAGCAGTACTTC. Protein: CASSFPSDSGYEQYF.

The gene calls are TRBV28 and TRBJ2-1; D possibly corresponds to TRBD2 (6 bases). CDR1 MDHEN and CDR2 SYDVKM come from the germline V gene. Between the trimmed V and J ends, which lost 7 bases and 8 bases, there was a span of 18 bases. The length of the CDR3 is 14 residues. CDR3 sequence reads: CASNPGAPRDEQFF. The CDR3 nucleotides are TGTGCCAGCAACCCGGGAGCACCGCGGGATGAGCAGTTCTTC.

The rearrangement uses TRBV19 and TRBJ1-4; TRBD1 matches 7 bases. CDR1 is LNHDA and CDR2 is SQIVND in the germline V gene (reference sequence). Unmatched junction bases numbered 9, after V lost 7 bases and J lost 7 bases. CDR3 size: 14 residues. The CDR3 sequence: CASTLTGFGEKLFF. The CDR3 DNA reads TGTGCCAGTACCCTGACAGGGTTCGGTGAAAAACTGTTTTTT.

With regard to this clone: This specimen includes other DNA sequences encoding the same CDR3. The J gene is TRBJ1-2, the V gene TRBV5-6, with D hard to call. Germline CDR1 reads SGHDT; CDR2 reads YYEEEE. CDR3 length: 13 residues. V gave up 2 bases and J gave up 2 bases, with 7 bases separating them. Here the CDR3 reads CASSLVGNYGYTF. In DNA, the CDR3 is TGTGCCAGCAGCTTAGTAGGGAACTATGGCTACACCTTC.

The V and J genes are TRBV4-1 and TRBJ2-5, with TRBD2 matching 9 bases. Germline CDR1 and CDR2: MGHRA and YSYEKL. The CDR3 is made up of 15 amino acids. V was clipped by 4 bases and J by 4 bases; unmatched bases: 7. In nucleotides, the CDR3 is TGCGCCAGCAGCCTAAAAGCGGGAGGCCCAGAGACCCAGTACTTC. Translated: CASSLKAGGPETQYF.

The CDR3 DNA reads as TGTGCCAGCAGTTTTGTAGGGGCAGCGGGGACCCAGTACTTC. It yields the protein CASSFVGAAGTQYF. V and J are TRBV27 and TRBJ2-5; D is perhaps TRBD2 (6 bases). Trimming removed 3 bases from V and 7 bases from J, with 15 bases in between. This CDR3 contains 14 residues. CDR1 MNHEY and CDR2 SMNVEV come from the germline V gene (reference sequence).

This chain connects TRBV11-2 to TRBJ2-3; D gene unclear. The CDR3 is 16 residues long. The V and J ends lost 5 bases and 2 bases respectively, with 17 bases between them. CDR1 is SGHAT and CDR2 is FQNNGV in the germline V gene. CDR3 nucleotides: TGTGCCAGCAGCCTTACCTCATTTCCGATCACAGATACGCAGTATTTT. Translating it yields CASSLTSFPITDTQYF.

The genes are TRBV7-9 and TRBJ2-5; D gene ambiguous. Germline V gives CDR1 SEHNR, CDR2 FQNEAQ (reference sequence). The CDR3 loop spans 14 amino acids. The V gene lost 1 base and the J gene lost 3 bases, with 9 bases spanning the gap. The CDR3 DNA reads as TGTGCCAGCAGCTTAGACTATATAGAAGAGACCCAGTACTTC. It encodes CASSLDYIEETQYF.

V gene TRBV27 combines with J gene TRBJ2-3; 12 nucleotides align to TRBD2. V gave up 5 bases and J gave up 2 bases; unmatched junction bases: 8. This CDR3 region has 17 residues. Germline CDR1 and CDR2: MNHEY and SMNVEV (reference sequence). This CDR3 is CASSKMRLAGVTDTQYF. The CDR3 nucleotides read TGTGCCAGCAGTAAAATGAGACTAGCGGGAGTCACAGATACGCAGTATTTT.

The chain carries TRBV27 and TRBJ2-2; no reliable D call. CDR3 length: 14 residues. Germline V gene lookup returns CDR1 MNHEY and CDR2 SMNVEV (reference sequence). V lost 2 bases, J lost 1 base, and 5 bases lay in between. The CDR3 spells CASSLLKNTGELFF. CDR3 DNA: TGTGCCAGCAGTTTACTGAAGAACACCGGGGAGCTGTTTTTT.

This clone came up once. The chain recombines TRBV28 with TRBJ1-3, with D unclear. Trimming took 3 bases from V and 2 from J, leaving 14 bases between them. This CDR3 is built from 16 residues. Looked up from germline, CDR1 is MDHEN and CDR2 is SYDVKM. The CDR3 DNA reads as TGTGCCAGCAGTTTCGCCCGGGCTGACACTGGAAACACCATATATTTT. It is translated as CASSFARADTGNTIYF.

The chain recombines TRBV5-1 with TRBJ2-2; D remains ambiguous. The germline gives CDR1 SGHRS, CDR2 YFSETQ. This CDR3 has 13 residues. Between the trimmed V and J ends, which lost 1 base and 5 bases, there was a span of 6 bases. The DNA of the CDR3 is TGCGCCAGCAGCTTGTATAGAACCGGGGAGCTGTTTTTT. Amino acids: CASSLYRTGELFF.

The V and J genes are TRBV4-1 and TRBJ2-7, with TRBD2 matching over 10 bases. Germline CDR1 reads MGHRA; CDR2 reads YSYEKL. This CDR3 region has 17 residues. The ends lost 1 base at V and 3 bases at J; junction bases unmatched: 9. CDR3 loop: CASSQALLRTSGYEQYF. CDR3 in DNA: TGCGCCAGCAGCCAAGCCCTGCTCCGGACTAGCGGCTACGAGCAGTACTTC.

J is TRBJ2-7 and V is TRBV7-3; D may be TRBD2 (5 bases). The CDR3 is 15 residues long. Germline CDR1 SGHTA, CDR2 FQGTGA. Between the trimmed V and J ends, which lost 1 base and 7 bases, there was a span of 17 bases. CDR3 coding DNA: TGTGCCAGCAGCTTAAACGCGGGTCCTTTACGGGAGCAGTACTTC. This translates into CASSLNAGPLREQYF.

The rearrangement uses TRBV28 and TRBJ1-5, with 10 bases matching TRBD1. Trimming removed 6 bases from V and 11 bases from J; junction bases left unmatched: 10. Germline V lookup: CDR1 MDHEN, CDR2 SYDVKM. The CDR3 is 14 amino acids. The CDR3 loop reads CASSAGQGPWAQHF. The DNA of the CDR3 is TGTGCCAGCAGCGCGGGACAGGGGCCTTGGGCCCAGCATTTT.

The rearrangement uses TRBV27 and TRBJ2-5; D is uncertain. Trimming removed 2 bases at V and 1 base at J, with 11 bases between. CDR1 is MNHEY and CDR2 is SMNVEV in the germline V gene (reference sequence). The CDR3 is made up of 15 amino acids. CDR3 bases: TGTGCCAGCAGTTTAGGGGAATCCTCCCAAGAGACCCAGTACTTC. It yields the protein CASSLGESSQETQYF.